The 20 T cell receptor beta chains below all came from one sample that was sequenced in a study of blood T cells in healthy people across ages. Alongside a J-beta primer mix, a sample-barcoded 5' primer served in a second PCR lasting about 6 to 12 cycles. TCRdb reprocessed the 5' RACE reads via MiXCR and lists one record per CDR3 protein. Among 750,000 to 1,000,000 distinct CDR3 sequences listed, 29% were seen once. The same data also went into a second study, on T cells of mothers and their children.

The sequenced material came from blood. The receptors were gathered from a woman aged 40 to 55 in good health.

The chain links TRBV4-2 to TRBJ1-1; TRBD1 agrees at 8 bases. The V segment lost 3 bases and the J segment 5 bases; nucleotides outside the gene matches: 5. This CDR3 is 14 amino acids long. The germline V gene encodes CDR1 LGHNA and CDR2 YNFKEQ. The CDR3 region has the DNA TGTGCCAGCAGCCAGGGGACAGGTTTGACTGAAGCTTTCTTT. It yields the protein CASSQGTGLTEAFF.

This clonotype was seen only a few times. CDR3 sequence: CATSRDRGDYEQYF. The CDR3 bases are TGTGCCACCAGCAGAGACAGGGGTGATTACGAGCAGTACTTC. The gene calls are TRBV15 and TRBJ2-7, with D maybe TRBD1 (6 bases). Germline-derived CDR1 and CDR2 are LNHNV and YYDKDF (reference sequence). The length of the CDR3 is 14 residues. Trimming shortened V by 0 bases and J by 4 bases, and 10 bases separated the two germline ends.

This clonotype was seen a handful of times. The chain uses TRBV4-1 and TRBJ1-2, with 9 bases fitting TRBD1. Germline V gene data show CDR1 as MGHRA and CDR2 as YSYEKL. The CDR3 length is 16 residues. Losses at the gene ends were 2 bases for V and 2 bases for J; bases not matched to a gene: 6. For the CDR3, the DNA is TGCGCCAGCAGCCAATTTGGACAGGGGACCAACTATGGCTACACCTTC. Translated: CASSQFGQGTNYGYTF.

Of note for this clonotype: A much larger clone differs by one base, so this may be a read error. The DNA is omitted, as the CDR3 cannot be located on it reliably, and the CDR3 follows TCRdb's listing. V usage is TRBV10-3 and J usage is TRBJ2-6. The CDR3 sequence runs 18 residues, both termini included. CDR1 is ENHRY and CDR2 is SYGVKD in the germline V gene. This chain's CDR3 is CAISESVGFGSGANVPTF.

There are many counts of this clonotype. DNA of the CDR3: TGTGCCAGCAGTTTAGGGACAGTATATGGCTACACCTTC. It encodes CASSLGTVYGYTF. V gene TRBV5-8 combines with J gene TRBJ1-2; 7 bases agree with TRBD1. J gave up 5 bases and V 5 bases, and 6 bases lay outside the gene matches. The CDR3 length is 13 residues. Germline CDR1 is SGHTS and CDR2 is YDEGEE.

In this sample, this clonotype turned up many times. The chain employs TRBV9 and TRBJ2-6, with D tentatively TRBD2 (5 bases). Per the germline V gene, CDR1 is SGDLS and CDR2 is YYNGEE. The CDR3 contains 15 residues. V was cut by 0 bases and J by 2 bases, with 6 bases left in between. This CDR3 reads CASSVDGAGANVLTF. CDR3 sequence (DNA): TGTGCCAGCAGCGTAGACGGGGCTGGGGCCAACGTCCTGACTTTC. Based on the CDR3 plus reference TRBV9 and TRBJ2-6, the full variable domain is DSGVTQTPKHLITATGQRVTLRCSPRSGDLSVYWYQQSLDQGLQFLIQYYNGEERAKGNILERFSAQQFPDLHSELNLSSLELGDSALYFCASSVDGAGANVLTFGAGSRLTVL.

Many counts were recorded for this clonotype. V is TRBV7-9 and J is TRBJ2-5; D is unclear. The CDR3 length is 12 residues. The germline V gene encodes CDR1 SEHNR and CDR2 FQNEAQ (reference sequence). V lost 2 bases to trimming and J lost 3 bases, with 4 bases between them. Here the CDR3 DNA reads TGTGCCAGCAGCTTAATCGAAGAGACCCAGTACTTC. Encoded protein: CASSLIEETQYF.

This clonotype was seen a handful of times. This chain connects TRBV2 to TRBJ2-2; 10 bases fit TRBD2. The CDR3 runs to 15 residues. The ends lost 5 bases at V and 5 bases at J; junction bases unmatched: 5. Germline V gene lookup returns CDR1 SNHLY and CDR2 FYNNEI. CDR3 nucleotides: TGTGCCAGCAGTTCGCTAGCGGGGGAAACCGGGGAGCTGTTTTTT. This translates into CASSSLAGETGELFF.

V usage is TRBV5-1 and J usage is TRBJ1-1; D gene ambiguous. V dropped 4 bases and J dropped 4 bases, with 14 bases sitting between them. Germline-derived CDR1 and CDR2 are SGHRS and YFSETQ. The length of the CDR3 is 14 residues. CDR3 in amino acids: CASSPGGRATEAFF. The CDR3 bases are TGCGCCAGCAGCCCCGGTGGGAGGGCCACTGAAGCTTTCTTT.

This clonotype was recorded many times. The CDR3 sequence: CSVAGRAYEQYF. CDR3 nucleotides: TGCAGCGTTGCAGGGCGGGCCTACGAGCAGTACTTC. This chain uses TRBV29-1 with TRBJ2-7; perhaps D is TRBD1 or TRBD2 (5 bases each). Trimming pared 4 bases from V and 2 bases from J, leaving 9 bases between. CDR3 length: 12 amino acids. Germline V gives CDR1 SQVTM, CDR2 ANQGSEA.

This clonotype was detected only a few times. This chain links TRBV4-2 with TRBJ1-1; D not certain. Trimming shortened V by 5 bases and J by 1 base, and 8 bases separated the two germline ends. Germline V lookup: CDR1 LGHNA, CDR2 YNFKEQ. This CDR3 spans 13 amino acids. CDR3 coding DNA: TGTGCCAGCAGCATGGAGGAGAACACTGAAGCTTTCTTT. This codes for CASSMEENTEAFF.

This clonotype was picked up many times. This chain uses TRBV20-1 with TRBJ2-3; D might be TRBD2 (6 bases). CDR1 and CDR2 (germline): DFQATT, SNEGSKA (reference sequence). This CDR3 spans 15 amino acids. V was trimmed by 6 bases and J by 1 base, leaving 17 bases between them. This CDR3 is CSAENRRGRTDTQYF. The DNA for the CDR3 is TGCAGTGCAGAAAACAGGAGGGGCCGCACAGATACGCAGTATTTT.

This clonotype was counted ten times or more. The chain links TRBV7-6 to TRBJ2-7; TRBD2 aligns across 8 bases. V was clipped by 5 bases and J by 4 bases; unmatched bases: 13. Germline CDR1 reads SGHVS; CDR2 reads FNYEAQ. The CDR3 has 16 amino acids. The CDR3 DNA is TGTGCCAGCAGCCGCGGGGGAGTAGCGGGGCGTTACGAGCAGTACTTC. Encoded protein: CASSRGGVAGRYEQYF.

Concerning this clonotype: One base away lies a much larger clone, so this may be a sequencing read error. This chain links TRBV6-1 with TRBJ2-1; D is possibly TRBD1 (6 bases). The length of the CDR3 is 16 residues. The V gene's germline CDR1 is MNHNS and CDR2 SASEGT. This chain's CDR3 is CTSTVGGHDPDNEQFF. The CDR3 DNA is TGTACCAGCACCGTTGGGGGACATGATCCCGACAATGAGCAGTTCTTC.

V usage is TRBV3-1 and J usage is TRBJ1-1; no firm D call. CDR1 LGHDT and CDR2 YNNKEL come from the germline V gene (reference sequence). The CDR3 is 12 amino acids. The V end lost 1 base, the J end lost 11 bases, and 11 bases lay between the germline ends. The CDR3 loop reads CASSQGRVVAFF. The CDR3 coding sequence is TGTGCCAGCAGCCAAGGGAGGGTGGTGGCTTTCTTT.

This clonotype was seen only a few times. The chain uses TRBV6-5 and TRBJ2-4; TRBD1 agrees at 8 bases. The CDR3 totals 15 residues. Germline CDR1 and CDR2: MNHEY and SVGAGI. The ends lost 7 bases at V and 1 base at J; junction bases unmatched: 6. Here the CDR3 DNA reads TGTGCCAGCACCACCCGGACAGGGGCCAAAAACATTCAGTACTTC. It yields the protein CASTTRTGAKNIQYF.

This clonotype was counted between two and nine times. V is TRBV14 and J is TRBJ2-1; D uncertain. CDR3 length equals 14 residues. With 0 bases removed from V and 9 bases from J, the gap between germline ends came to 12 bases. Germline V lookup: CDR1 SGHDN, CDR2 FVKESK. The CDR3 loop is CASSQESGFPEQFF. CDR3 in DNA: TGTGCCAGCAGCCAAGAATCCGGTTTCCCTGAGCAGTTCTTC.

This clonotype has more than one count but fewer than ten. This chain uses TRBV7-2 with TRBJ2-1; D possibly uses TRBD1 or TRBD2 (6 bases each). Germline V gene sequence: CDR1 SGHTA, CDR2 FQGNSA. Trimming stripped 2 bases from V and 4 bases from J, with 21 bases between. This CDR3 is built from 18 residues. CDR3: CASSLRGAITRGYNEQFF. As DNA, the CDR3 is TGTGCCAGCAGCTTAAGGGGGGCCATCACCCGGGGATACAATGAGCAGTTCTTC.

The chain links TRBV28 to TRBJ2-7, with 7 positions matching TRBD1. CDR3 size: 14 residues. The germline gives CDR1 MDHEN, CDR2 SYDVKM. V lost 6 bases and J lost 6; bases outside the gene matches: 11. CDR3 coding DNA: TGTGCCAGCAGGCTAACGACAGGGTCCGTCGAGCAGTACTTC. This codes for CASRLTTGSVEQYF. The whole variable domain, filled in from reference TRBV28 and TRBJ2-7, reads DVKVTQSSRYLVKRTGEKVFLECVQDMDHENMFWYRQDPGLGLRLIYFSYDVKMKEKGDIPEGYSVSREKKERFSLILESASTNQTSMYLCASRLTTGSVEQYFGPGTRLTVT.

This clonotype was seen repeatedly, ten times or more. The rearrangement links TRBV7-2 to TRBJ2-1, with D perhaps TRBD1 (5 bases). The CDR3 runs 15 residues. Germline lookup yields CDR1 SGHTA and CDR2 FQGNSA. V shed 4 bases and J shed 6 bases, with 16 bases lying between them. The CDR3 coding sequence is TGTGCCAGCAGCTACACGGTAGGGCAGGGCAATGAGCAGTTCTTC. This gives the protein CASSYTVGQGNEQFF.